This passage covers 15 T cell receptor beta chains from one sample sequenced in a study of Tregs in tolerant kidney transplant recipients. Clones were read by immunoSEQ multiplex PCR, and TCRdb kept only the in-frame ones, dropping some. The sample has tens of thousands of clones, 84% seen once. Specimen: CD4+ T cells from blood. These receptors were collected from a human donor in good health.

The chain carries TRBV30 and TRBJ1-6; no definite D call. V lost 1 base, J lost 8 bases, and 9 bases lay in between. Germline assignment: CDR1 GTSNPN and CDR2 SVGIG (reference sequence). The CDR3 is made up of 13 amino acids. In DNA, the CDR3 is TGTGCCTGGAGTGCCGGTAGGGATTCACCCCTCCACTTT. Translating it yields CAWSAGRDSPLHF. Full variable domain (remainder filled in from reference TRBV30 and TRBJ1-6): SQTIHQWPATLVQPVGSPLSLECTVEGTSNPNLYWYRQAAGRGLQLLFYSVGIGQISSEVPQNLSASRPQDRQFILSSKKLLLSDSGFYLCAWSAGRDSPLHFGNGTRLTVT.

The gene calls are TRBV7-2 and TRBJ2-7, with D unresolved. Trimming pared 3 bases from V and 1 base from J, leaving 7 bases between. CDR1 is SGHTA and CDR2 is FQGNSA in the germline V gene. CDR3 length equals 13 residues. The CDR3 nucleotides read TGTGCCAGCAGCTTCGCAGATTCCTACGAGCAGTACTTC. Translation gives CASSFADSYEQYF.

In nucleotides, the CDR3 is TGTGCCAGCAGCTTAGCTCGAATTTCGGAGACCCAGTACTTC. Encoded protein: CASSLARISETQYF. The chain employs TRBV7-6 and TRBJ2-5; no reliable D call. The ends were cut back, 0 bases at V and 5 bases at J, with 10 bases in the middle. The V gene's germline CDR1 is SGHVS and CDR2 FNYEAQ. The CDR3 has 14 amino acids.

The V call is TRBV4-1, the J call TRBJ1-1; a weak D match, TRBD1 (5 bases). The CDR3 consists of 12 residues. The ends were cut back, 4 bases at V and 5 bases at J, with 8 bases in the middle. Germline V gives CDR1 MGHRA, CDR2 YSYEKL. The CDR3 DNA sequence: TGCGCCAGCAGCCGCCCAGGGACTGAAGCTTTCTTT. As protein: CASSRPGTEAFF.

CDR3 DNA: TGTGCCTGGAGCGCCTCCAGGGGAGAGACCCAGTACTTC. Translating gives CAWSASRGETQYF. The rearrangement uses TRBV30 and TRBJ2-5; a possible D gene is TRBD1 (6 bases). Trimming took 3 bases from V and 4 from J, leaving 12 bases between them. Germline V gives CDR1 GTSNPN, CDR2 SVGIG (reference sequence). The CDR3 extends over 13 amino acids.

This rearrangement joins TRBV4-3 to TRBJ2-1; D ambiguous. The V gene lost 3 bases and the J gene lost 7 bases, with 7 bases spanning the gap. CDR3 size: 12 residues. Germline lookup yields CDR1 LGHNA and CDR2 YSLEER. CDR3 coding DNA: TGCGCCAGCAGCCAGAATAAGAATGAGCAGTTCTTC. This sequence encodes CASSQNKNEQFF.

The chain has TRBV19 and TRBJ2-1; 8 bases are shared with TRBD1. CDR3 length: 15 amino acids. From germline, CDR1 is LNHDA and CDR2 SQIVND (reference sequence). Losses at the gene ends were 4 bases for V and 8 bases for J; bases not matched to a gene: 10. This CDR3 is CASSTPQDRDDEQFF. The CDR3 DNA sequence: TGTGCCAGTAGTACCCCCCAGGACAGGGACGATGAGCAGTTCTTC.

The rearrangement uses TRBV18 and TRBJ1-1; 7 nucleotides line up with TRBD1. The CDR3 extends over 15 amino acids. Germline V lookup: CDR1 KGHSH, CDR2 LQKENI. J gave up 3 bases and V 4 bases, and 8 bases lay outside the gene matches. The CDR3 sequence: CASSRARQGDTEAFF. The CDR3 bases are TGTGCCAGCTCACGGGCTCGGCAGGGGGACACTGAAGCTTTCTTT.

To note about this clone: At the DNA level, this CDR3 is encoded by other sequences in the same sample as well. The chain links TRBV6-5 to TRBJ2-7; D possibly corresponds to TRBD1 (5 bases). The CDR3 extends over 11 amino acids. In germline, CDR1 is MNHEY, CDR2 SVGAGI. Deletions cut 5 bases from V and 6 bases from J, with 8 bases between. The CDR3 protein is CASSRTGEQYF. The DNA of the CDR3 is TGTGCCAGCAGTAGAACAGGCGAGCAGTACTTC.

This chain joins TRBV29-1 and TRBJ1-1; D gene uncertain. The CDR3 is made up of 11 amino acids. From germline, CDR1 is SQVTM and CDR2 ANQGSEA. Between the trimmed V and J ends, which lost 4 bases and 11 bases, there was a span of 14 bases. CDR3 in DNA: TGCAGCGTTGTCACGACCGGGTTGGCTTTCTTT. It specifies CSVVTTGLAFF.

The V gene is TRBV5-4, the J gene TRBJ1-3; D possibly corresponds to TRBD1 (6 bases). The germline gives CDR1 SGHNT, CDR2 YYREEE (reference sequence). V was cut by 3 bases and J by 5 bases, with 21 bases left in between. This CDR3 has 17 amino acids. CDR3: CASSSPKEGDRRNTIYF. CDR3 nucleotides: TGTGCCAGCAGCTCACCAAAGGAGGGGGACCGGAGAAACACCATATATTTT.

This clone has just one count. In DNA, the CDR3 is TGCGCCAGCAGCCCTCGCAGGGAAAAAGAGACCCAGTACTTC. As protein: CASSPRREKETQYF. The V and J genes are TRBV5-1 and TRBJ2-5; D is perhaps TRBD1 (5 bases). From germline, CDR1 is SGHRS and CDR2 YFSETQ. There are 14 residues in the CDR3. Trimming stripped 4 bases from V and 3 bases from J, with 13 bases between.

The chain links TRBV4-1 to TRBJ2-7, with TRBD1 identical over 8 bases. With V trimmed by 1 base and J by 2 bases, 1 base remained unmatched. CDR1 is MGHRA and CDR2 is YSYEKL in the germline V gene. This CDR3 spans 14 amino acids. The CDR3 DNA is TGCGCCAGCAGCCAAGGCAGGGGGCCCTACGAGCAGTACTTC. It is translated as CASSQGRGPYEQYF.

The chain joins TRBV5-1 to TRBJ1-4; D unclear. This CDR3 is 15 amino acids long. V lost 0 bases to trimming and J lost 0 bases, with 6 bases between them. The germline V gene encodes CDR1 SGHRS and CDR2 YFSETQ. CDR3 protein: CASSLGATTNEKLFF. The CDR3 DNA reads TGCGCCAGCAGCTTGGGGGCCACAACTAATGAAAAACTGTTTTTT.

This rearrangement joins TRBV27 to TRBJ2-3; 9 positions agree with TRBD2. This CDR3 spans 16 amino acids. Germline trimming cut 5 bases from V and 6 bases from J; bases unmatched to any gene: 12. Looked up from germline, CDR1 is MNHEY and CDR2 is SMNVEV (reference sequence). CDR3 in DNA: TGTGCCAGCAGTCCACCCTGGGGGACTAGCCGGGATACGCAGTATTTT. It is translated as CASSPPWGTSRDTQYF.